Following are 25 T cell receptor beta chains from one sample sequenced in a study of shared clonotypes between healthy human individuals. It was CD45RO-negative cells, positively selected for CCR7, that made up naive CD8 cells, with terminally differentiated effector memory CD45RA+ cells excluded. Repertoires were generated with immunoSEQ multiplex PCR, while TCRdb's copy carries only in-frame clones and drops some. The sample shows 1.5 million to 2.5 million clones, about 95% of them seen only once. Input material: naive CD8+ T cells sorted from blood. The receptor set was obtained from a young man in good health.

The V and J genes are TRBV14 and TRBJ1-2, with D possibly TRBD1 on 5 matching bases. V lost 0 bases and J lost 7, with 15 bases in between. This CDR3 is 15 amino acids long. Germline V gives CDR1 SGHDN, CDR2 FVKESK. CDR3 loop: CASSQEYGATLGYTF. Written as DNA, the CDR3 is TGTGCCAGCAGCCAAGAATACGGGGCCACCCTTGGCTACACCTTC.

The chain employs TRBV9 and TRBJ2-3; D assignment may be TRBD1 or TRBD2 (6 bases each). The germline V gene has CDR1 SGDLS and CDR2 YYNGEE. This CDR3 spans 16 amino acids. The germline V and J ends were trimmed by 0 bases and 0 bases, with 11 bases remaining between them. This CDR3 reads CASSVDRGPSTDTQYF. CDR3 bases: TGTGCCAGCAGCGTAGATCGGGGGCCTAGCACAGATACGCAGTATTTT.

The chain has TRBV19 and TRBJ2-3; TRBD1 or TRBD2 may be the D gene (7 bases each). Germline V CDR1 and CDR2: LNHDA, SQIVND (reference sequence). The length of the CDR3 is 15 residues. V gave up 4 bases and J gave up 2 bases, with 13 bases separating them. CDR3 nucleotides: TGTGCCAGTAGTACTCCAGGGGGGGCCACAGATACGCAGTATTTT. Translated: CASSTPGGATDTQYF.

This rearrangement joins TRBV6-1 to TRBJ2-7; no clear D gene. Trimming pared 0 bases from V and 2 bases from J, leaving 5 bases between. The CDR3 totals 13 residues. Germline V gene data show CDR1 as MNHNS and CDR2 as SASEGT. CDR3 DNA: TGTGCCAGCAGTGAAGCGAACGCCTACGAGCAGTACTTC. Amino acids: CASSEANAYEQYF.

The J gene is TRBJ2-1, the V gene TRBV5-1; 10 bases line up with TRBD1. The CDR3 length is 15 residues. The germline gives CDR1 SGHRS, CDR2 YFSETQ. V shed 2 bases and J 7 bases; nucleotides not matched to a gene: 6. CDR3 bases: TGCGCCAGCAGCTTCGGGACAGGGGTGTGGAATGAGCAGTTCTTC. It yields the protein CASSFGTGVWNEQFF.

This chain uses TRBV7-9 with TRBJ1-4, with 9 bases matching TRBD1. This CDR3 region has 14 residues. Per the germline V gene, CDR1 is SEHNR and CDR2 is FQNEAQ (reference sequence). V trimming: 7 bases; J trimming: 7 bases; junction bases outside the gene matches: 7. The CDR3 DNA reads TGTGCCAGCACCCCTGGACAGGGGCCTGAAAAACTGTTTTTT. It encodes CASTPGQGPEKLFF.

This chain's CDR3 is CATKQGEGSGNTIYF. The CDR3 DNA reads as TGTGCCACCAAACAGGGGGAGGGCTCTGGAAACACCATATATTTT. The chain combines TRBV6-5 with TRBJ1-3; 8 positions match TRBD1. Germline loops: CDR1 MNHEY, CDR2 SVGAGI. The CDR3 has 15 residues. V gave up 10 bases and J gave up 0 bases; unmatched junction bases: 8.

The chain employs TRBV18 and TRBJ2-6; TRBD1 agrees at 8 bases. V was clipped by 3 bases and J by 0 bases; unmatched bases: 13. Germline values: CDR1 KGHSH, CDR2 LQKENI. The CDR3 runs 20 residues. DNA for the CDR3: TGTGCCAGCTCACCTCAGCAGGGACAGGCATATAGCTCTGGGGCCAACGTCCTGACTTTC. It codes for CASSPQQGQAYSSGANVLTF.

The chain carries TRBV11-2 and TRBJ2-7, with 9 positions matching TRBD2. V lost 3 bases to trimming and J lost 5 bases; unmatched junction nucleotides: 8. Germline V gives CDR1 SGHAT, CDR2 FQNNGV. The CDR3 extends over 15 amino acids. CDR3 region: CASSFGLAGIDEQYF. The CDR3 coding sequence is TGTGCCAGCAGCTTTGGGCTAGCGGGAATAGACGAGCAGTACTTC.

This chain links TRBV5-4 with TRBJ2-3, with 7 bases fitting TRBD1. CDR1 and CDR2 (germline): SGHNT, YYREEE (reference sequence). V lost 3 bases to trimming and J lost 1 base; unmatched junction nucleotides: 5. The CDR3 is made up of 15 amino acids. This chain's CDR3 is CASSWNGQGTDTQYF. The CDR3 DNA sequence: TGTGCCAGCAGCTGGAATGGACAGGGCACAGATACGCAGTATTTT.

This clone appeared a single time. This chain joins TRBV29-1 and TRBJ1-2; D is ambiguous. CDR1 is SQVTM, CDR2 ANQGSEA, per germline. The ends were cut back, 2 bases at V and 4 bases at J, with 8 bases in the middle. The CDR3 contains 12 residues. The CDR3 loop is CSVELPGYGYTF. The CDR3 DNA reads TGCAGCGTTGAACTGCCAGGCTATGGCTACACCTTC.

The chain uses TRBV27 and TRBJ2-6; 7 bases line up with TRBD1. The CDR3 length is 16 residues. Looked up from germline, CDR1 is MNHEY and CDR2 is SMNVEV (reference sequence). The J segment lost 0 bases and the V segment lost 8 bases, leaving 7 bases of the junction unmatched. CDR3 region: CASGETGVSGANVLTF. In nucleotides, the CDR3 is TGTGCCAGCGGAGAAACAGGGGTCTCTGGGGCCAACGTCCTGACTTTC.

The CDR3 DNA follows: TGTGCCAGACGGACCATAGCGGGGGGGCTCGCAGATACGCAGTATTTT. It encodes CARRTIAGGLADTQYF. V usage is TRBV2 and J usage is TRBJ2-3; 11 nucleotides match TRBD2. V lost 9 bases, J lost 4 bases, and 12 bases stayed unmatched. The CDR3 has 16 residues. Germline V gene data show CDR1 as SNHLY and CDR2 as FYNNEI.

This chain uses TRBV5-6 with TRBJ2-1; weak D call: TRBD2 (6 bases). This CDR3 contains 17 residues. V dropped 0 bases and J dropped 0 bases, with 13 bases sitting between them. Germline lookup yields CDR1 SGHDT and CDR2 YYEEEE. The CDR3 bases are TGTGCCAGCAGCTTGGCCCTAGCGTTTTACTCCTACAATGAGCAGTTCTTC. This encodes CASSLALAFYSYNEQFF.

The rearrangement uses TRBV27 and TRBJ2-3; the D is unclear. CDR1 is MNHEY, CDR2 SMNVEV, per germline (reference sequence). This CDR3 region has 13 residues. Trimming took off 4 bases at V and 6 bases at J, with 11 bases between the two ends. The CDR3 region has the DNA TGTGCCAGCAGTTCCTTCCACGTGGATACGCAGTATTTT. Protein: CASSSFHVDTQYF.

The chain employs TRBV29-1 and TRBJ1-4, with D tentatively TRBD1 (5 bases). The V end lost 4 bases, the J end lost 10 bases, and 10 bases lay between the germline ends. The germline CDR1 and CDR2 sequences are SQVTM and ANQGSEA. This CDR3 has 11 residues. The CDR3 region is CSVVGEGKLFF. The CDR3 DNA sequence: TGCAGCGTTGTAGGGGAGGGAAAACTGTTTTTT.

V and J are TRBV4-1 and TRBJ1-5; a weak D match, TRBD1 (5 bases). This CDR3 is 17 amino acids long. Germline V gene data show CDR1 as MGHRA and CDR2 as YSYEKL. With 0 bases removed from V and 9 bases from J, the gap between germline ends came to 21 bases. CDR3 DNA sequence: TGCGCCAGCAGCCAAGATGGGGGAGAGGCCGGGCGAGCGCCCCAGCATTTT. Translated: CASSQDGGEAGRAPQHF.

The chain couples TRBV5-1 to TRBJ1-2; D not resolved. CDR1 and CDR2 from the germline V gene are SGHRS and YFSETQ. The CDR3 loop spans 14 amino acids. With 0 bases removed from V and 6 bases from J, the gap between germline ends came to 12 bases. The chain's CDR3 is CASSLESGLDGYTF. The CDR3 bases are TGCGCCAGCAGCTTGGAGTCGGGGTTGGATGGCTACACCTTC.

The rearrangement uses TRBV6-5 and TRBJ2-2, with D unresolved. This CDR3 contains 14 residues. The V end was cut by 6 bases, the J end by 0 bases, with 8 bases between. Germline lookup yields CDR1 MNHEY and CDR2 SVGAGI. The CDR3 loop reads CASRPGPNTGELFF. The DNA of the CDR3 is TGTGCCAGCAGGCCAGGCCCGAACACCGGGGAGCTGTTTTTT.

This chain joins TRBV7-8 and TRBJ2-2, with D maybe TRBD2 (6 bases). CDR1 and CDR2 (germline): SGHVS, FQNEAQ. The germline V and J ends were trimmed by 1 base and 4 bases, with 13 bases remaining between them. This CDR3 comprises 16 residues. CDR3 protein: CASSLGLAIVTGELFF. CDR3 sequence (DNA): TGTGCCAGCAGCTTAGGGCTAGCGATTGTCACCGGGGAGCTGTTTTTT.

The V call is TRBV28, the J call TRBJ1-5; 9 bases map to TRBD1. The CDR3 has 16 amino acids. Germline values: CDR1 MDHEN, CDR2 SYDVKM. V lost 3 bases, J lost 7 bases, and 10 bases stayed unmatched. In nucleotides, the CDR3 is TGTGCCAGCAGTTTCCGGAACAGGGGGCATGGCCAGCCCCAGCATTTT. This encodes CASSFRNRGHGQPQHF.

V gene TRBV11-2 combines with J gene TRBJ1-2; 7 nucleotides agree with TRBD1. The CDR3 spans 14 residues. V lost 4 bases, J lost 8 bases, and 10 bases stayed unmatched. CDR1 and CDR2 (germline): SGHAT, FQNNGV. The CDR3 reads CASSWDGDRDGYTF. The CDR3 DNA reads as TGTGCCAGCAGCTGGGACGGAGACAGGGACGGCTACACCTTC.

J is TRBJ2-7 and V is TRBV27; maybe TRBD2 (7 bases). The V end was cut by 2 bases, the J end by 2 bases, with 10 bases between. Per the germline V gene, CDR1 is MNHEY and CDR2 is SMNVEV (reference sequence). The CDR3 sequence is 14 residues long. The CDR3 bases are TGTGCCAGCAGTTTAGGGGGGGCTACCTACGAGCAGTACTTC. Protein product: CASSLGGATYEQYF.

The V gene is TRBV10-1, the J gene TRBJ2-7; D possibly corresponds to TRBD1 (6 bases). V was pared by 2 bases and J by 2 bases, with 10 bases between. CDR1 WNHNN and CDR2 SYGVQD come from the germline V gene (reference sequence). This CDR3 spans 14 amino acids. CDR3 region: CASSEAGTTYEQYF. The CDR3 coding sequence is TGCGCCAGCAGTGAGGCCGGGACAACCTACGAGCAGTACTTC.

V gene TRBV6-6 combines with J gene TRBJ1-2, with 12 bases that match TRBD1. CDR1 and CDR2 (germline): MNHNY, SVGAGI (reference sequence). This CDR3 is built from 14 residues. With V trimmed by 6 bases and J by 7 bases, 6 bases remained unmatched. The DNA for the CDR3 is TGTGCCAGCAGCTCCGGGACAGGGGGCTCTGGCTACACCTTC. This encodes CASSSGTGGSGYTF.